The clone carrying this TCR beta chain was observed a few times. The antigen is undetermined. This record belongs to a study of beta chain features in type 1 diabetes. Whole-study results and caveats: Significant though moderate, a shortening of TCRB CDR3s appeared in all four CD4+ subsets of Type 1 diabetes patients.

V was shortened by 1 base and J by 0 bases, with 6 bases between the two germline ends. The CDR3 sequence is 14 residues long. Germline V gene data show CDR1 as SGHVS and CDR2 as FQNEAQ. Sequenced material consisted of expressed TCRB transcripts (all of the isolated RNA was reverse transcribed). Profiled with immunoSEQ multiplex PCR; TCRdb holds only in-frame clones, not every one. The sample shows roughly 250,000 clones, around 21% of them seen only once. The V call is TRBV7-8, the J call TRBJ1-1; D remains unclear. Material: naive CD4+ T cells from blood. The TCR was taken from a woman aged 40 to 55 with type 1 diabetes. The CDR3 sequence is CASSLEPVNTEAFF. The CDR3 DNA follows: TGTGCCAGCAGCTTAGAGCCGGTGAACACTGAAGCTTTCTTT.